This record concerns one T cell receptor (beta chain) sequence. This entry is derived from a study of shared clonotypes between healthy human individuals. The method was immunoSEQ multiplex PCR; TCRdb's version includes in-frame clones alone and lacks a portion of them. Among a few million clones listed, 90% to 95% were seen once. CDR1 is SGHTS, CDR2 YDEGEE, per germline. Trimming shortened V by 3 bases and J by 6 bases, and 8 bases separated the two germline ends. The CDR3 consists of 12 residues. The receptor was derived from a man aged 18 to 29 in good health. Some clones in this sample may be carry-over from other donors' samples. This chain joins TRBV5-8 and TRBJ2-3; unclear D gene. Sequenced: naive CD4+ T cells from PBMCs. The subset here: CD45RA+ positively selected. The CDR3: CASSSVEDTQYF. The DNA of the CDR3 is TGTGCCAGCAGCTCGGTGGAGGATACGCAGTATTTT.